This T cell receptor beta chain was found in a study of Graves' ophthalmopathy and Graves' hyperthyroidism. Turning to the study itself: Peripheral blood was obtained at first diagnosis, ahead of any treatment.

Findings and limits, study-wide: Sensitivity reached 87.88% and specificity roughly 81% for a 13-signature model separating ophthalmopathy from stable hyperthyroidism.

The CDR3 has 14 amino acids. The germline V and J ends were trimmed by 2 bases and 0 bases, with 8 bases remaining between them. The V gene's germline CDR1 is DFQATT and CDR2 SNEGSKA (reference sequence). There are many counts of this clonotype. The antigen is not known. Those donors who had ophthalmopathy presented with moderate-to-severe activity, a CAS of ≥3, a NOSPECS of ≥4 and a duration under 3 months. The authors used Ficoll-Paque density gradient centrifugation to separate PBMCs. The input was 8.5 to 10 ml of fresh peripheral blood. RNA transcripts yielded amplified TCR beta CDR3 regions. The workflow started with a first-round RT-PCR run with HTBI primers and then moved on to a second-round multiplex PCR. From the multiplex PCR reads, TCRdb called clonotypes with MiXCR, one entry per CDR3 protein. Among under 350,000 distinct CDR3 sequences listed, 15% to 20% were seen once.

Sequenced input: peripheral blood. This sequence joins TRBV20-1 and TRBJ1-5; D not certain. The clonotype originates from an adult man with Graves' ophthalmopathy. The CDR3 region is CSARKHGSNQPQHF. The DNA of the CDR3 is TGCAGTGCTAGAAAACACGGTAGCAATCAGCCCCAGCATTTT.